This entry concerns a single T cell receptor beta chain. The CDR3 is 14 amino acids. Germline loops: CDR1 SGHRS, CDR2 YFSETQ. The germline V and J ends were trimmed by 2 bases and 5 bases, with 13 bases remaining between them. Profiling relied on immunoSEQ multiplex PCR, and the TCRdb table lists in-frame clones only, not all of them. The profile shows 260,000 or so clones, about nine tenths of them singletons. This entry comes from a study of blood T cell repertoires in COVID-19. Overall study context: The United States, Italy and Spain provided the acute and convalescent COVID-19 samples. From T cells, B-cell-depleted T cells, or PBMCs came the material, which was cDNA or gDNA.

This study enrolled people aged 18 to 89 from about two dozen US geographic areas. The chain joins TRBV5-1 to TRBJ2-5; possible D gene TRBD2, 6 bases. The sequenced sample was PBMCs or T cells enriched from blood (not recorded which). The sequence came from a young man who had recovered from COVID-19. The CDR3 coding sequence is TGCGCCAGCAGCTTAAGCGGGCTAGTCGAGACCCAGTACTTC. This codes for CASSLSGLVETQYF. The full variable domain, in which reference TRBV5-1 and TRBJ2-5 provide the parts outside the CDR3, is KAGVTQTPRYLIKTRGQQVTLSCSPISGHRSVSWYQQTPGQGLQFLFEYFSETQRNKGNFPGRFSGRQFSNSRSEMNVSTLELGDSALYLCASSLSGLVETQYFGPGTRLLVL.